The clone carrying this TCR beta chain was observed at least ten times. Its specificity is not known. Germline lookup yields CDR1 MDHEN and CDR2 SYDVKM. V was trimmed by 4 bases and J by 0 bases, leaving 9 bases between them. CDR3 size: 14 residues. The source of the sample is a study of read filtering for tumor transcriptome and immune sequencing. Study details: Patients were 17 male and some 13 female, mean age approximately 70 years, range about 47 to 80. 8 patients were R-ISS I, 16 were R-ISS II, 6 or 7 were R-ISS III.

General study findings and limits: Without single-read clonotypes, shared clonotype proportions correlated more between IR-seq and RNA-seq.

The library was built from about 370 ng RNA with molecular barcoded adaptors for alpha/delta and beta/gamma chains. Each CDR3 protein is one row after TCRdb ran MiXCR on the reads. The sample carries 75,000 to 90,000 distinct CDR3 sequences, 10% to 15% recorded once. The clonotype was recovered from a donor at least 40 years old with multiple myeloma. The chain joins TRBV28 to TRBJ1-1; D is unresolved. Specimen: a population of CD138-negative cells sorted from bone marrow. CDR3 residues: CASSWPGVNTEAFF. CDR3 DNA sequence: TGTGCCAGCAGTTGGCCCGGGGTGAACACTGAAGCTTTCTTT.